These 10 T cell receptor beta chains were sequenced from one sample in a study of patients and donors after allogeneic stem cell transplantation. TCRdb used MiXCR to reprocess the RT-PCR reads, holding one entry per CDR3 protein. The data show roughly 880,000 distinct CDR3 sequences, 15% to 20% seen once. Sequenced input: blood, either unsorted or a sorted T cell fraction (not recorded which). The receptor set was obtained from a human donor who was either an allogeneic HSCT recipient or a stem cell or donor lymphocyte infusion donor (not recorded which). It is not recorded whose cells these are; they may come from a transplant donor.

This rearrangement joins TRBV24-1 to TRBJ2-1, with 7 bases aligning to TRBD1. The germline V gene has CDR1 KGHDR and CDR2 SFDVKD. The J segment lost 7 bases and the V segment lost 7 bases, leaving 9 bases of the junction unmatched. The CDR3 runs 14 residues. The CDR3 loop reads CATRRTLQGNEQFF. In DNA form, the CDR3 reads TGTGCCACCAGAAGAACCCTACAGGGGAATGAGCAGTTCTTC.

V and J are TRBV9 and TRBJ2-3, with TRBD2 identical over 9 bases. Germline values: CDR1 SGDLS, CDR2 YYNGEE. With V trimmed by 2 bases and J by 4 bases, 2 bases remained unmatched. The CDR3 contains 14 residues. The DNA for the CDR3 is TGTGCCAGCAGCGTGGTAGCGGGAGCAGATACGCAGTATTTT. Its protein is CASSVVAGADTQYF. Filled out from reference TRBV9 and TRBJ2-3, the complete variable domain reads DSGVTQTPKHLITATGQRVTLRCSPRSGDLSVYWYQQSLDQGLQFLIQYYNGEERAKGNILERFSAQQFPDLHSELNLSSLELGDSALYFCASSVVAGADTQYFGPGTRLTVL.

This clonotype appeared a few times. The chain joins TRBV12-3 or TRBV12-4 to TRBJ1-5; D uncertain. The ends were cut back, 6 bases at V and 0 bases at J, with 12 bases in the middle. The CDR3 covers 15 residues. This chain's CDR3 is CASRSTDYSNQPQHF. DNA for the CDR3: TGTGCCAGCAGGTCAACCGACTATAGCAATCAGCCCCAGCATTTT.

In its sample, this clonotype was seen a few times. The rearrangement uses TRBV6-1 and TRBJ2-3; 12 bases line up with TRBD2. The CDR3 has 16 residues. The germline V gene has CDR1 MNHNS and CDR2 SASEGT. The J segment lost 5 bases and the V segment lost 0 bases, leaving 3 bases of the junction unmatched. The CDR3 region is CASSEALAGGLDTQYF. The CDR3 nucleotides read TGTGCCAGCAGTGAAGCGCTAGCGGGAGGGTTAGATACGCAGTATTTT.

The V gene is TRBV12-3 or TRBV12-4, the J gene TRBJ1-6, with D unresolved. The V end lost 3 bases, the J end lost 9 bases, and 12 bases lay between the germline ends. The length of the CDR3 is 14 residues. In nucleotides, the CDR3 is TGTGCCAGCAGTTTCAGCCTTTCGGGTTCACCCCTCCACTTT. This encodes CASSFSLSGSPLHF.

The table lists this clonotype with many counts. The V gene is TRBV12-3 or TRBV12-4, the J gene TRBJ2-6; D is possibly TRBD1 or TRBD2 (6 bases each). The CDR3 runs to 16 residues. The ends were cut back, 6 bases at V and 9 bases at J, with 21 bases in the middle. The CDR3 DNA sequence: TGTGCCAGCAGCCACGCTAACGCGGGACAACTCAACGTCCTGACTTTC. This codes for CASSHANAGQLNVLTF.

This clonotype was counted between two and nine times. This chain joins TRBV6-1 and TRBJ2-2; 9 bases are a match to TRBD1. The CDR3 length is 15 residues. The ends lost 7 bases at V and 1 base at J; junction bases unmatched: 4. Germline assignment: CDR1 MNHNS and CDR2 SASEGT. CDR3 nucleotide sequence: TGTGCCAGCACCCGGGACAGGGAGAACACCGGGGAGCTGTTTTTT. The encoded protein is CASTRDRENTGELFF.

The sample holds a few counts of this clonotype. V usage is TRBV4-1 and J usage is TRBJ2-7; 7 bases line up with TRBD1. CDR1 and CDR2 (germline): MGHRA, YSYEKL. Trimming took 3 bases from V and 2 from J; bases not matched to a gene: 7. The CDR3 spans 15 residues. The CDR3 nucleotides read TGCGCCAGCAGCCACACAGGGGCGGGCCCCTACGAGCAGTACTTC. Residues: CASSHTGAGPYEQYF.

This chain connects TRBV5-6 to TRBJ1-3; unclear D gene. Germline V gene data show CDR1 as SGHDT and CDR2 as YYEEEE. V gave up 4 bases and J gave up 2 bases, with 7 bases separating them. The CDR3 is made up of 13 amino acids. The CDR3 reads CASSMRPGNTIYF. The CDR3 bases are TGTGCCAGCAGCATGAGACCTGGAAACACCATATATTTT.

The V call is TRBV7-9, the J call TRBJ1-6; D is perhaps TRBD1 (5 bases). Germline CDR1 is SEHNR and CDR2 is FQNEAQ (reference sequence). V was trimmed by 11 bases and J by 7 bases, leaving 15 bases between them. This CDR3 is built from 13 residues. Here the CDR3 reads CAGNAGNNSPLHF. In DNA form, the CDR3 reads TGTGCCGGCAATGCAGGGAACAATTCACCCCTCCACTTT.